Following are 9 T cell receptor beta chains from one sample sequenced in a study of blood T cell repertoires in COVID-19. Sequencing was performed with immunoSEQ multiplex PCR; in TCRdb, only in-frame clones are kept and a portion is missing. This sample has 45,000 to 55,000 clones, with about 86% found just once. Sequenced sample: peripheral blood. All receptors come from a human donor in a cohort sampled during active COVID-19.

This chain joins TRBV11-2 and TRBJ1-2, with unresolved D. V lost 6 bases and J lost 8, with 19 bases in between. The CDR3 totals 14 residues. Germline V CDR1 and CDR2: SGHAT, FQNNGV. The CDR3 nucleotides are TGTGCCAGCAGGCCCGTCGCCAGGCCTATGGGCTACACCTTC. Translating gives CASRPVARPMGYTF.

This clone was observed a handful of times. V and J are TRBV18 and TRBJ2-7, with a tentative D call TRBD1 (6 bases). The CDR3 loop spans 13 amino acids. Germline V gene data show CDR1 as KGHSH and CDR2 as LQKENI. Trimming took off 3 bases at V and 4 bases at J, with 10 bases between the two ends. The chain's CDR3 is CASSPKQGYEQYF. Written as DNA, the CDR3 is TGTGCCAGCTCACCCAAACAGGGTTACGAGCAGTACTTC.

The V call is TRBV6-6, the J call TRBJ2-3; D might be TRBD1 (5 bases). Trimming pared 5 bases from V and 0 bases from J, leaving 9 bases between. CDR3 size: 14 residues. CDR1 is MNHNY and CDR2 is SVGAGI in the germline V gene (reference sequence). For the CDR3, the DNA is TGTGCCAGCAGTCCCAGGGAAAGCACAGATACGCAGTATTTT. The encoded protein is CASSPRESTDTQYF.

This clone occurred a few times. The chain links TRBV5-1 to TRBJ2-3; D remains unclear. V was clipped by 1 base and J by 4 bases, with 4 bases between them. Germline V gene data show CDR1 as SGHRS and CDR2 as YFSETQ. CDR3 size: 12 residues. The CDR3 sequence: CASSLYSDTQYF. CDR3 DNA sequence: TGCGCCAGCAGCTTGTATTCAGATACGCAGTATTTT.

This clone was counted only a few times. The chain couples TRBV27 to TRBJ1-6; 8 nucleotides line up with TRBD1. Trimming removed 2 bases from V and 7 bases from J; junction bases left unmatched: 7. The CDR3 spans 16 residues. Germline CDR1 is MNHEY and CDR2 is SMNVEV (reference sequence). In nucleotides, the CDR3 is TGTGCCAGCAGTTTAATCGGACAGGGTAGAAATTCACCCCTCCACTTT. The encoded protein is CASSLIGQGRNSPLHF.

The gene calls are TRBV30 and TRBJ1-6; 7 nucleotides align to TRBD1. The CDR3 is 13 amino acids. V shed 5 bases and J 9 bases; nucleotides not matched to a gene: 7. The V gene's germline CDR1 is GTSNPN and CDR2 SVGIG (reference sequence). The CDR3 coding sequence is TGTGCCTGGGGGCAGGGGGTGAGTTCACCCCTCCACTTT. Its protein is CAWGQGVSSPLHF.

The chain has TRBV29-1 and TRBJ2-7, with D tentatively TRBD1 (6 bases). Germline lookup yields CDR1 SQVTM and CDR2 ANQGSEA. Trimming pared 7 bases from V and 5 bases from J, leaving 24 bases between. This CDR3 is built from 15 residues. The CDR3 loop reads CSARTPQGLWDEQYF. In nucleotides, the CDR3 is TGCAGCGCCCGAACCCCGCAGGGGTTGTGGGACGAGCAGTACTTC.

The rearrangement uses TRBV2 and TRBJ1-3, with a weak D call TRBD1 (5 bases). The V end lost 3 bases, the J end lost 9 bases, and 21 bases lay between the germline ends. The CDR3 contains 16 residues. Germline CDR1 is SNHLY and CDR2 is FYNNEI. The CDR3 reads CASSDGAGWQIGTIYF. The CDR3 coding sequence is TGTGCCAGCAGTGATGGGGCAGGTTGGCAAATTGGCACCATATATTTT.

This clone was seen a few times. This chain uses TRBV5-1 with TRBJ2-7; D might be TRBD2 (7 bases). The CDR3 sequence is 15 residues long. Germline V CDR1 and CDR2: SGHRS, YFSETQ. Trimming pared 3 bases from V and 5 bases from J, leaving 18 bases between. The CDR3 sequence is CASSSMGGAQDEQYF. The CDR3, as DNA: TGCGCCAGCAGCTCAATGGGGGGGGCGCAGGACGAGCAGTACTTC.